This T cell receptor (beta chain) is drawn from a study of T cell responses to AZD1222 COVID-19 vaccine. The study's findings and limits: Sampled repertoires all dated from after the peak T cell response. An increase in Spike-specific TCR breadth and depth was observed after two AZD1222 doses. In a largely white British group with more females than males, clonal diversity was possibly underestimated. Only a handful of people who got AZD1222 tested seropositive at baseline.

The CDR3 totals 14 residues. V was shortened by 4 bases and J by 3 bases, with 14 bases between the two germline ends. Germline CDR1 SGDLS, CDR2 YYNGEE. Sequencing was performed with immunoSEQ multiplex PCR; in TCRdb, only in-frame clones are kept and a portion is missing. The repertoire has about 270,000 clones, about 94% of them found once; the top ten carry less than 0.6%. A remark on this clone: Its antigen is unidentified.

The V call is TRBV9, the J call TRBJ2-7; D remains ambiguous. This sequence originates from an adult who received the AZD1222 COVID-19 vaccine. The sample here was peripheral blood, taken 28 days after the second AZD1222 dose. CDR3 bases: TGTGCCAGCAGCCCAGATCCCAACCGCTACGAGCAGTACTTC. This translates into CASSPDPNRYEQYF.